This TCR beta chain was sequenced during a study of blood T cell repertoires in COVID-19 (dated by TCRdb to 2018 to 2021). Context from the whole study: The collaborator samples originated in the United States, Italy and Spain and spanned the acute and convalescent phases of COVID-19. The samples were drawn from the first 160 participants of the ongoing ImmuneRACE study and from under 1,500 subjects provided by 6 global collaborators. The repertoires were released in a freely available public database intended as a resource for research on the immune response to SARS-CoV-2. Nearly every sample came with metadata listing a de-identified subject ID, COVID-19 status, age in years and sex. The prospective study material was composed of cDNA or gDNA derived from T cells, B-cell-depleted T cells, or PBMCs. Subjects who had been exposed to COVID-19, were actively infected with it, or had recovered from it provided the deeply sampled blood TCRbeta repertoires that made up the dataset. Where available, HLA class I and class II types were obtained from metadata supplied by the sample provider rather than from assay-based typing.

In the case of this clone: Its antigen remains undetermined. There are no base qualities to consult, and no much larger clone falls within one base.

TCRbeta CDR3 regions were amplified from genomic DNA using the immunoSEQ Assay, a bias-controlled multiplex PCR. The published analysis was carried out like this. Within the assay, amplification of reference gene primers was used to estimate how many nucleated cells each sample contained. Sequence reads were collapsed and filtered to measure the absolute abundance of every unique TCRbeta CDR3 rearrangement. For each sample, productive Simpson clonality was calculated by taking the square root of Simpson's diversity index across productive rearrangements. TCRdb's version of the immuneACCESS table is confined to in-frame rearrangements and falls short of the full clone set. An unresolved V gene accounts for under half of the shortfall where checked; the remainder is of unknown origin. V and J calls and clone size are copied from that table; D and trimming were computed from the DNA. Within this sample are 200,000 to 300,000 clones, with about nine tenths of them counted one time only. The ten largest account for approximately 0.8% of the sample.

What the research found in general, with its limitations: The amount of clinical and demographic metadata varied by source and participant and was provided uncurated.

The CDR3, from cysteine to phenylalanine, totals 13 residues. Only CDR3 DNA remains: 39 bases, in frame from the first base. Compared with germline, V lacks 5 bases and J lacks 11 bases; bases without a gene match: 5. One collaborating source in Seattle enrolled patients while the patients were actively infected and followed the patients over time throughout the course of disease. Whole blood was collected in K2EDTA tubes by collaborating institutions according to the institutions' own protocols. For TCRbeta analysis, collaborator samples were shipped as frozen whole blood, as isolated PBMCs, or as DNA extracted from either sample type.

Specimen: peripheral blood. The chain is made from TRBV12-3 or TRBV12-4 and TRBJ1-6; 8 central nucleotides agree with TRBD1. The receptor was derived from a man in his thirties or forties with COVID-19, enrolled during active disease. The CDR3 in this case is CASSDRGAAPLHF. In nucleotide form, the sequence is TGTGCCAGCAGTGACAGGGGTGCTGCACCCCTCCACTTT.